This T cell receptor beta chain was found in a study of beta chain features in type 1 diabetes. Study-level results: Equally in patients and controls, shorter templates might have been favored by PCR. The naive, central memory and Treg TCRB repertoires looked more alike in patients than they did in healthy donors.

This clone was seen a handful of times. Antigen unknown. Every donor had blood drawn once into heparin, around 120 mL on average. Purity (above 95%) was reached by all sorted populations. Of the isolated RNA, all was reverse transcribed, and so the sequenced material was expressed TCRB transcripts. Method: immunoSEQ multiplex PCR; TCRdb's copy keeps in-frame clones and lacks some. The sample includes about 620,000 clones, 15% to 17% seen only once; the top ten take about 0.093%. Germline V gene lookup returns CDR1 LGHNA and CDR2 YNFKEQ. The CDR3 sequence is 16 residues long. J lost 6 bases, V lost 4 bases, and 11 bases had no gene match.

Sequencing was performed on naive CD4+ T cells from blood. This chain uses TRBV4-2 with TRBJ1-4; 7 bases fit TRBD1. The TCR was taken from a man younger than 35 in good health. The CDR3 DNA reads TGTGCCAGCAGCCCCGGACAGGTTGGAGGGGATGAAAAACTGTTTTTT. It yields the protein CASSPGQVGGDEKLFF.